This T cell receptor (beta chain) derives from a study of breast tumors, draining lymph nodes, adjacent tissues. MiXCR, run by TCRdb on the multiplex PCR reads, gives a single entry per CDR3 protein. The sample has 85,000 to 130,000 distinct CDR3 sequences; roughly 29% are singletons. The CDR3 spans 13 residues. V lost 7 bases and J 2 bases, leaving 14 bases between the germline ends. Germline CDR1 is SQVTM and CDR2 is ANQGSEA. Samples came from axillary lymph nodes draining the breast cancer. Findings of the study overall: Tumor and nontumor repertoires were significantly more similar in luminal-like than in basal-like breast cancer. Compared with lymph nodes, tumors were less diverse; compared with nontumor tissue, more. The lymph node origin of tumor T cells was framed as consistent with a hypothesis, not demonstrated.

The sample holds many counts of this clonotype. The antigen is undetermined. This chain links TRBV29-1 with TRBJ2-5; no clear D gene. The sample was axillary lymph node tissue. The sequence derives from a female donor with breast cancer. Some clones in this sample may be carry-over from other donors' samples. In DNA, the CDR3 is TGCAGCGCAAAAAGGGCCCTTCAAGAGACCCAGTACTTC. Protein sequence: CSAKRALQETQYF.